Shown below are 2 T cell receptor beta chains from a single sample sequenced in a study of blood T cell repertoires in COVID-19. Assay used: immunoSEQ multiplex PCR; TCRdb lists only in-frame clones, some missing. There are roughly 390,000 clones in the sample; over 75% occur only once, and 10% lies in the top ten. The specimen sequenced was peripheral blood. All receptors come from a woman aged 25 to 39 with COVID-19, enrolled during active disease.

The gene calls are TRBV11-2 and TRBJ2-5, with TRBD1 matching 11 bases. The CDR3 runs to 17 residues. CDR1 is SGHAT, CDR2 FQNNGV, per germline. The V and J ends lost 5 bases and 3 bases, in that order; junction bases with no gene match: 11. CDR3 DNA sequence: TGTGCCAGCAGCGCCTACCAGGACAGGGGGCTTGAAGAGACCCAGTACTTC. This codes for CASSAYQDRGLEETQYF.

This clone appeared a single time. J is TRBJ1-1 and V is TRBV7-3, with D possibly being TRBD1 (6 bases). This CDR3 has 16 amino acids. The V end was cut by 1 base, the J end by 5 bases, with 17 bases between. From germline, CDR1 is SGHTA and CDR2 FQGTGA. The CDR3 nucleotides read TGTGCCAGCAGCTTAAAAGGGACACCCCGAAAGACTGAAGCTTTCTTT. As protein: CASSLKGTPRKTEAFF.